This is a list of T cell receptor beta chains from one sample in a study of T-cell memory formation after mild COVID-19. TCRdb reprocessed the 5' RACE reads with MiXCR, giving one entry per CDR3 protein. The sample lists 150,000 to 200,000 distinct CDR3 sequences; 20% to 25% were seen once. The sequenced material came from PBMCs or a T cell subset sorted from them (not recorded which). The receptors originated from an adult woman who had mild COVID-19 (a few samples of this study predate the infection). Cell type and time point are not known. The CDR3 runs from the conserved cysteine through the conserved F or W. A D gene is named only where the DNA matches it firmly. Size is omitted from some rows. Given values are once, few, many or a class for expanded clones.

CDR3nt,CDR3aa,abundance,j_gene,len,v_gene,d_gene
TGTGCCAGCAGCCCTAGCGGGGGCCCTTACAATGAGCAGTTCTTC,CASSPSGGPYNEQFF,NA,TRBJ2-1,15,TRBV7-6,TRBD2
TGTGCCACCAGTGATTTAGGGGGGCAGCACGCGAACACCGGGGAGCTGTTTTTT,CATSDLGGQHANTGELFF,NA,TRBJ2-2,18,TRBV24-1,NA
TGCGCCAGCAGCCAATATAAGGGACGCAATCAGCCCCAGCATTTT,CASSQYKGRNQPQHF,NA,TRBJ1-5,15,TRBV4-1,NA
TGTGCCAGCAGCTTGACCGCCCTACATGAGCAGTTCTTC,CASSLTALHEQFF,few,TRBJ2-1,13,TRBV7-6,NA
TGTGCCAGCAGCCGCGGGGACTATCTACAAGAGACCCAGTACTTC,CASSRGDYLQETQYF,NA,TRBJ2-5,15,TRBV7-9,TRBD2
TGTGCCACCAGTACCCCGGACAGGGTTGTTGATGAGCAGTTCTTC,CATSTPDRVVDEQFF,NA,TRBJ2-1,15,TRBV24-1,TRBD1
TGTGCCAGCAGCTTGCAATCCCCAGCACCGGGATTAAGTAGGACCGGGGAGCTGTTTTTT,CASSLQSPAPGLSRTGELFF,NA,TRBJ2-2,20,TRBV5-4,NA
TGTGCCACCAGCAGAGCCCCAGATACGCAGTATTTT,CATSRAPDTQYF,NA,TRBJ2-3,12,TRBV15,NA
TGTGCCAGCAGTGAAGGGGTTAGCACCGGGGAGCTGTTTTTT,CASSEGVSTGELFF,few,TRBJ2-2,14,TRBV9,NA
TGTGCCAGCAGCTCCGCTGGGACAGGACGTGAAAAACTGTTTTTT,CASSSAGTGREKLFF,few,TRBJ1-4,15,TRBV11-2,TRBD1
TGTGCCAGCAGCTTAAGTGGACTAGCGGGAAGCGATGAGCAGTTCTTC,CASSLSGLAGSDEQFF,few,TRBJ2-1,16,TRBV7-3,TRBD2